Here is one T cell receptor (beta chain) with its context. The target antigen is unknown. TCRdb keeps only in-frame clones here, not all; method: immunoSEQ multiplex PCR. The profile shows tens of thousands of clones, around 80% of them singletons. Blood draws occurred at baseline, cycle 4 day 1, and cycle 7 day 1. This entry belongs to a study of OX40 agonist ivuxolimab in advanced cancers. Study context: Three dose-escalation patients had partial responses: one with hepatocellular carcinoma and two with cutaneous melanoma.

General study findings and limits: Patients who responded partially at 0.1-3.0 mg/kg showed clonal expansion ranking among the lowest.

Sample: CD4+ or CD8+ T cells sorted from blood, taken in a trial of the OX40 agonist ivuxolimab. The sequence came from an adult with an advanced solid tumor such as melanoma, head and neck, liver or kidney cancer.

CDR3 sequence (DNA): TGTGCCAGCAGCCCGCAAGGGGGCAGCGGGTATGGCTACACCTTC. It yields the protein CASSPQGGSGYGYTF. The V call is TRBV5-6, the J call TRBJ1-2, with TRBD1 identical over 7 bases. The CDR3 consists of 15 residues. V dropped 4 bases and J dropped 5; count of bases not matched to a gene: 11. The germline V gene encodes CDR1 SGHDT and CDR2 YYEEEE.